The 32 T cell receptor beta chains reported below all come from one sample, sequenced in a study of identical twins. MiXCR, applied by TCRdb to the 5' RACE reads, yields one record per CDR3 protein. The sample holds some 210,000 distinct CDR3 sequences, about 16% seen once. The sample also formed part of further work on T cells expressing NK-cell markers.

The material sequenced was CD8+ T cells sorted from blood. These receptors were obtained from a woman aged 18-29 years in good health.

The CDR3 nucleotides read TGTGCCAGCAGCAAAATAGCGGGAGGGAATGAGCAGTTCTTC. Amino acid sequence: CASSKIAGGNEQFF. The rearrangement links TRBV12-3 or TRBV12-4 to TRBJ2-1, with 11 bases that match TRBD2. Losses at the gene ends were 6 bases for V and 7 bases for J; bases not matched to a gene: 5. CDR3 length: 14 amino acids.

The J gene is TRBJ1-1, the V gene TRBV7-9; D is perhaps TRBD1 (6 bases). V gave up 7 bases and J gave up 4 bases, with 19 bases separating them. The CDR3 length is 15 residues. The germline V gene encodes CDR1 SEHNR and CDR2 FQNEAQ (reference sequence). The CDR3 coding sequence is TGTGCCAGCATCTTTTCGGACAGTACGGGCACTGAAGCTTTCTTT. Translating it yields CASIFSDSTGTEAFF.

This clonotype showed up just once. The chain couples TRBV6-5 to TRBJ2-3; maybe TRBD1 (7 bases). The CDR3 spans 15 residues. Trimming left V 7 bases short and J 5 bases short, with 19 bases between. CDR1 MNHEY and CDR2 SVGAGI come from the germline V gene. The CDR3 nucleotides are TGTGCCAGCACTTATTCTGGAGGGGGCGGAGATACGCAGTATTTT. It yields the protein CASTYSGGGGDTQYF.

The chain uses TRBV27 and TRBJ2-1; tentatively, D is TRBD1 (6 bases). Germline CDR1 MNHEY, CDR2 SMNVEV (reference sequence). Between the trimmed V and J ends, which lost 1 base and 4 bases, there was a span of 17 bases. The CDR3 is 17 residues long. In DNA form, the CDR3 reads TGTGCCAGCAGTTTATGGGGGCCCAAGAGCGGTTACAATGAGCAGTTCTTC. Translation gives CASSLWGPKSGYNEQFF.

The J gene is TRBJ2-5, the V gene TRBV3-1; 9 bases are shared with TRBD2. V lost 1 base to trimming and J lost 3 bases; unmatched junction nucleotides: 15. Germline V gene data show CDR1 as LGHDT and CDR2 as YNNKEL (reference sequence). The CDR3 spans 19 residues. CDR3 sequence reads: CASSQVTGQLAGIKETQYF. As DNA, the CDR3 is TGTGCCAGCAGCCAAGTGACAGGGCAACTAGCGGGCATCAAAGAGACCCAGTACTTC.

This clonotype has a handful of counts. The chain couples TRBV6-1 to TRBJ2-3; 13 bases are shared with TRBD2. The CDR3 has 16 amino acids. CDR1 and CDR2 from the germline V gene are MNHNS and SASEGT. V was clipped by 7 bases and J by 5 bases; unmatched bases: 9. The CDR3, as DNA: TGTGCCAGCACCCCGACTAGCGGGAGGCTTGGAGATACGCAGTATTTT. Its translation: CASTPTSGRLGDTQYF.

This clonotype was seen more than once but under ten times. The chain recombines TRBV4-2 with TRBJ2-1; 14 bases fit TRBD2. V shed 0 bases and J 6 bases; nucleotides not matched to a gene: 7. The germline V gene encodes CDR1 LGHNA and CDR2 YNFKEQ. The CDR3 is 18 residues long. In nucleotides, the CDR3 is TGTGCCAGCAGCCAAGAAGGACTAGCGGGAGGATGGGGCAATGAGCAGTTCTTC. This codes for CASSQEGLAGGWGNEQFF.

CDR3 DNA sequence: TGCAGCGTGACAGACAGGCGGCGAAACTACGAGCAGTACTTC. It yields the protein CSVTDRRRNYEQYF. The chain is built from TRBV29-1 and TRBJ2-7; perhaps TRBD1 as D (6 bases). Germline V gene sequence: CDR1 SQVTM, CDR2 ANQGSEA. This CDR3 contains 14 residues. The V end lost 6 bases, the J end lost 3 bases, and 18 bases lay between the germline ends.

This clonotype was observed a few times. This chain connects TRBV16 to TRBJ2-7, with TRBD1 identical over 9 bases. CDR1 and CDR2 from the germline V gene are KGHSY and FQNENV. The CDR3 spans 15 residues. Trimming removed 1 base from V and 4 bases from J; junction bases left unmatched: 5. The CDR3 sequence: CASSQLGDRGYEQYF. Written as DNA, the CDR3 is TGTGCCAGCAGCCAATTGGGCGACAGGGGGTACGAGCAGTACTTC.

This clonotype has just a few counts. The chain combines TRBV6-5 with TRBJ2-1, with unresolved D. Germline loops: CDR1 MNHEY, CDR2 SVGAGI. CDR3 size: 16 residues. The V and J ends lost 4 bases and 2 bases respectively, with 15 bases between them. The CDR3 nucleotides read TGTGCCAGCAGTTCACAACAACCCCTGCCCTACAATGAGCAGTTCTTC. It encodes CASSSQQPLPYNEQFF.

This clonotype came up a few times. The chain is built from TRBV7-8 and TRBJ2-5, with a possible D match to TRBD2 (6 bases). The V gene's germline CDR1 is SGHVS and CDR2 FQNEAQ. The CDR3 is 18 residues long. The germline V and J ends were trimmed by 5 bases and 1 base, with 23 bases remaining between them. CDR3 residues: CASSLIGGFERAQETQYF. The DNA of the CDR3 is TGTGCCAGCAGCCTAATTGGTGGCTTCGAGCGGGCCCAAGAGACCCAGTACTTC.

This chain connects TRBV29-1 to TRBJ2-5; TRBD1 matches at 7 bases. This CDR3 has 18 residues. The V segment lost 1 base and the J segment 5 bases; nucleotides outside the gene matches: 19. Germline loops: CDR1 SQVTM, CDR2 ANQGSEA. CDR3 nucleotide sequence: TGCAGCGTTGAAGTGCCGACAGACAGGGTAAACCCTGTGGAGACCCAGTACTTC. This sequence encodes CSVEVPTDRVNPVETQYF.

The rearrangement joins TRBV19 to TRBJ2-7; D is unclear. Trimming pared 6 bases from V and 3 bases from J, leaving 12 bases between. Germline lookup yields CDR1 LNHDA and CDR2 SQIVND (reference sequence). The CDR3 has 13 residues. CDR3 in DNA: TGTGCCAGTAGCTGGACGGTTAACTACGAGCAGTACTTC. This translates into CASSWTVNYEQYF.

In its sample, this clonotype was seen many times. V and J are TRBV7-8 and TRBJ2-7, with a possible D match to TRBD2 (6 bases). The CDR3 consists of 13 residues. Germline V CDR1 and CDR2: SGHVS, FQNEAQ. Trimming cost V 1 base and J 7 bases, with 11 bases left between them. CDR3 residues: CASSLGWAGEQYF. Written as DNA, the CDR3 is TGTGCCAGCAGCTTAGGTTGGGCGGGGGAGCAGTACTTC.

As regards this clonotype: The junction departs from the called germline gene at one end, perhaps through a read error. The genes are TRBV12-3 or TRBV12-4 and TRBJ2-1, with 13 positions matching TRBD2. The CDR3 is made up of 17 amino acids. The CDR3 region has the DNA TGTGCCATCAGTCCGGGGACTAGCGGGGCCTCCTACAATGAGCAGTTCTTC. Its translation is CAISPGTSGASYNEQFF.

This chain connects TRBV7-8 to TRBJ2-1; TRBD2 matches 12 bases. Germline V lookup: CDR1 SGHVS, CDR2 FQNEAQ. V shed 1 base and J 6 bases; nucleotides not matched to a gene: 16. The CDR3 sequence is 20 residues long. The CDR3 region is CASSLGTRTSGDRSPNEQFF. The CDR3 DNA reads as TGTGCCAGCAGCTTAGGTACTAGGACTAGCGGGGATCGATCACCCAATGAGCAGTTCTTC.

This clonotype was seen more than once but under ten times. CDR3 in amino acids: CSVVTGMGPFF. In nucleotides, the CDR3 is TGCAGCGTTGTCACCGGCATGGGTCCTTTCTTT. The chain employs TRBV29-1 and TRBJ1-1, with unresolved D. Germline values: CDR1 SQVTM, CDR2 ANQGSEA. The V gene lost 4 bases and the J gene lost 12 bases, with 15 bases spanning the gap. This CDR3 comprises 11 residues.

This rearrangement joins TRBV19 to TRBJ2-7; D might be TRBD2 (5 bases). Germline CDR1 LNHDA, CDR2 SQIVND (reference sequence). V gave up 5 bases and J gave up 2 bases, with 13 bases separating them. The CDR3 runs to 14 residues. CDR3 loop: CASSQAAGAYEQYF. The CDR3 nucleotides read TGTGCCAGTAGTCAGGCGGCGGGTGCCTACGAGCAGTACTTC.

In this sample, this clonotype turned up a few times. The V gene is TRBV12-3 or TRBV12-4, the J gene TRBJ2-7, with D tentatively TRBD2 (7 bases). The CDR3 is 15 amino acids. Trimming shortened V by 6 bases and J by 3 bases, and 18 bases separated the two germline ends. CDR3 in DNA: TGTGCCAGCAGGGAGGGGGGGGCAGGTGACTACGAGCAGTACTTC. Its protein is CASREGGAGDYEQYF.

V and J are TRBV11-2 and TRBJ2-2; no firm D call. This CDR3 region has 17 residues. The germline gives CDR1 SGHAT, CDR2 FQNNGV. The germline V and J ends were trimmed by 5 bases and 5 bases, with 21 bases remaining between them. CDR3 DNA sequence: TGTGCCAGCAGCCCAGTACCCGATTTGGGAACAACCGGGGAGCTGTTTTTT. This gives the protein CASSPVPDLGTTGELFF.

This chain uses TRBV7-9 with TRBJ2-5, with D uncertain. The germline CDR1 and CDR2 sequences are SEHNR and FQNEAQ (reference sequence). The CDR3 consists of 13 residues. The V and J ends lost 6 bases and 3 bases respectively, with 11 bases between them. CDR3 nucleotide sequence: TGTGCCAGCAGTCCGCCCGTTGAAGAGACCCAGTACTTC. Amino acid sequence: CASSPPVEETQYF.

This clonotype was seen a few times. The chain has TRBV7-9 and TRBJ1-2; D might be TRBD1 (5 bases). The CDR3 runs 14 residues. Between the trimmed V and J ends, which lost 5 bases and 4 bases, there was a span of 14 bases. The germline CDR1 and CDR2 sequences are SEHNR and FQNEAQ (reference sequence). The CDR3 nucleotides are TGTGCCAGCAGCCCCCTCGGAAGGGGCTATGGCTACACCTTC. It is translated as CASSPLGRGYGYTF.

In its sample, this clonotype was seen many times. The chain combines TRBV12-3 or TRBV12-4 with TRBJ2-1, with 8 bases lining up with TRBD2. The V and J ends lost 3 bases and 5 bases, in that order; junction bases with no gene match: 6. CDR3 length equals 15 residues. CDR3 sequence reads: CASSFSGGGNNEQFF. The CDR3 nucleotides are TGTGCCAGCAGTTTCTCTGGCGGGGGGAACAATGAGCAGTTCTTC.

This clonotype was detected only a few times. The chain employs TRBV6-5 and TRBJ2-1; 12 positions agree with TRBD2. This CDR3 is 16 amino acids long. With 2 bases clipped from V and 5 bases from J, the junction kept 4 bases outside the gene matches. Germline values: CDR1 MNHEY, CDR2 SVGAGI. The CDR3, as DNA: TGTGCCAGCAGTTACCCGACTAGCGGGAGCGACAATGAGCAGTTCTTC. Residues: CASSYPTSGSDNEQFF.

The table lists this clonotype with a few counts. CDR3 DNA sequence: TGTGCCAGCACCGAGAACCGGGGAGGGGGTGAAAAACTGTTTTTT. Translation: CASTENRGGGEKLFF. The chain employs TRBV12-3 or TRBV12-4 and TRBJ1-4, with D possibly being TRBD1 (6 bases). Trimming removed 7 bases at V and 7 bases at J, with 19 bases between. The CDR3 sequence is 15 residues long.

This clonotype was counted many times. The V call is TRBV9, the J call TRBJ1-2, with D unresolved. CDR3 length: 12 residues. V was cut by 3 bases and J by 4 bases, with 7 bases left in between. Germline CDR1 is SGDLS and CDR2 is YYNGEE. In nucleotides, the CDR3 is TGTGCCAGCAGCGCCTATGCCTATGGCTACACCTTC. This gives the protein CASSAYAYGYTF.

This clonotype was found a few times. J is TRBJ2-7 and V is TRBV9, with D possibly being TRBD2 (6 bases). V was clipped by 1 base and J by 7 bases, with 12 bases between them. The V gene's germline CDR1 is SGDLS and CDR2 YYNGEE. CDR3 length equals 13 residues. This chain's CDR3 is CASSVLIGGEQYF. As DNA, the CDR3 is TGTGCCAGCAGCGTACTAATTGGGGGGGAGCAGTACTTC.

The chain uses TRBV7-9 and TRBJ1-1; D is unclear. CDR3 length equals 16 residues. The V gene lost 5 bases and the J gene lost 2 bases, with 18 bases spanning the gap. Germline V gene sequence: CDR1 SEHNR, CDR2 FQNEAQ (reference sequence). This CDR3 reads CASSDSGHGLNTEAFF. CDR3 in DNA: TGTGCCAGCAGCGATTCAGGTCACGGGTTAAACACTGAAGCTTTCTTT.

J is TRBJ2-1 and V is TRBV7-9; tentatively, D is TRBD1 (6 bases). V was shortened by 6 bases and J by 8 bases, with 20 bases between the two germline ends. This CDR3 spans 15 amino acids. In germline, CDR1 is SEHNR, CDR2 FQNEAQ (reference sequence). CDR3 bases: TGTGCCAGCAGGCCCCCGGGACACGGTCTCTATGAGCAGTTCTTC. This translates into CASRPPGHGLYEQFF.

There are a few counts of this clonotype. V is TRBV20-1 and J is TRBJ2-7; 15 positions agree with TRBD2. The length of the CDR3 is 18 residues. CDR1 and CDR2 (germline): DFQATT, SNEGSKA (reference sequence). Trimming cost V 0 bases and J 2 bases; bases outside gene matches: 8. CDR3 residues: CSARDIGLAGGGAYEQYF. The DNA of the CDR3 is TGCAGTGCTAGAGATATAGGACTAGCGGGAGGGGGGGCCTACGAGCAGTACTTC.

The chain links TRBV13 to TRBJ2-6; tentative D call: TRBD1 (5 bases). The V end was cut by 5 bases, the J end by 1 base, with 9 bases between. This CDR3 has 15 amino acids. Looked up from germline, CDR1 is PRHDT and CDR2 is FYEKMQ (reference sequence). The CDR3 loop reads CASSSRDSGANVLTF. Here the CDR3 DNA reads TGTGCCAGCAGCAGCAGGGATTCTGGGGCCAACGTCCTGACTTTC.

This sequence joins TRBV10-3 and TRBJ2-7, with 8 bases matching TRBD2. V was pared by 7 bases and J by 2 bases, with 1 base of the junction left unmatched. There are 12 residues in the CDR3. Germline CDR1 is ENHRY and CDR2 is SYGVKD. Here the CDR3 reads CAIKGLAYEQYF. In DNA, the CDR3 is TGTGCCATCAAGGGACTAGCCTACGAGCAGTACTTC.